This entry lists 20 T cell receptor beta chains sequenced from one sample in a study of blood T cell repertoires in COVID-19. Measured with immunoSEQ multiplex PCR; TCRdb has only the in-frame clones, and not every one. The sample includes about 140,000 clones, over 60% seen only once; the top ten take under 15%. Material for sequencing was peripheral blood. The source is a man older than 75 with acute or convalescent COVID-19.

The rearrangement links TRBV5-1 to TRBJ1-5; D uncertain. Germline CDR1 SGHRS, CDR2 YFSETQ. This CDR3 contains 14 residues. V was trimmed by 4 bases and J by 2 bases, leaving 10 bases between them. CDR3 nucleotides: TGCGCCAGCAGCCCCTACAGTGGCAATCAGCCCCAGCATTTT. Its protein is CASSPYSGNQPQHF.

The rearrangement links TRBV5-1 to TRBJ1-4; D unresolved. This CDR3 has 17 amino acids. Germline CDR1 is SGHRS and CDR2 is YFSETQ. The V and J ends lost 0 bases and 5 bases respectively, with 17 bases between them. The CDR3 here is CASSLADRVSANEKLFF. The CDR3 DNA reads TGCGCCAGCAGCTTGGCCGACCGGGTTTCTGCAAATGAAAAACTGTTTTTT.

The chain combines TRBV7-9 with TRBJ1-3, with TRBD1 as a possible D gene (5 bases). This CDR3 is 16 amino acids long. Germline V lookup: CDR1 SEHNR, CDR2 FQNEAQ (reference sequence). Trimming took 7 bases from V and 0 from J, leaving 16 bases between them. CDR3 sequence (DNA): TGTGCCAGCACCCACCCCAGGGCCAGCTCTGGAAACACCATATATTTT. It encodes CASTHPRASSGNTIYF. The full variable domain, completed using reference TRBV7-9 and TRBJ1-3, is DTGVSQNPRHKITKRGQNVTFRCDPISEHNRLYWYRQTLGQGPEFLTYFQNEAQLEKSRLLSDRFSAERPKGSFSTLEIQRTEQGDSAMYLCASTHPRASSGNTIYFGEGSWLTVV.

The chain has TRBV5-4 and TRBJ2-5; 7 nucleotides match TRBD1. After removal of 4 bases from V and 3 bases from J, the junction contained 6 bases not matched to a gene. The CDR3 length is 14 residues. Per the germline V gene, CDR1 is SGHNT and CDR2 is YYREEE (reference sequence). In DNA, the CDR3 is TGTGCCAGCAGCACCGGGACAGCAGAAGAGACCCAGTACTTC. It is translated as CASSTGTAEETQYF.

CDR3 loop: CASSRSMNTEAFF. Written as DNA, the CDR3 is TGTGCCAGCAGCCGGAGCATGAACACTGAAGCTTTCTTT. The chain employs TRBV7-9 and TRBJ1-1, with unresolved D. Germline lookup yields CDR1 SEHNR and CDR2 FQNEAQ (reference sequence). The length of the CDR3 is 13 residues. V dropped 5 bases and J dropped 0 bases, with 7 bases sitting between them.

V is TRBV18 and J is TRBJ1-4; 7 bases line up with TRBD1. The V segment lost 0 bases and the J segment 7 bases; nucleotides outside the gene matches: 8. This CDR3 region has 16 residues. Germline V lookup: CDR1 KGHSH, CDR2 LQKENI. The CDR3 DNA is TGTGCCAGCTCACCACCGGTAACAGGGGACTTTGAAAAACTGTTTTTT. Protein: CASSPPVTGDFEKLFF.

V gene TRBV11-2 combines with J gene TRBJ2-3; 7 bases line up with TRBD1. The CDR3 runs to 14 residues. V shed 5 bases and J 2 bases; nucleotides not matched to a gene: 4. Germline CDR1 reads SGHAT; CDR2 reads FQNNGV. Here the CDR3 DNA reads TGTGCCAGCAGCCAACAGGGGCACACAGATACGCAGTATTTT. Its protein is CASSQQGHTDTQYF.

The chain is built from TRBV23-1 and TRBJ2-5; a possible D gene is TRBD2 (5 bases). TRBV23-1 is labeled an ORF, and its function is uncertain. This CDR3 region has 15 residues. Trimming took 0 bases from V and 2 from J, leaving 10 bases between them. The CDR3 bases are TGCGCCAGCAGTCAATCGGGAGAGGGTCAAGAGACCCAGTACTTC. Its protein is CASSQSGEGQETQYF.

The CDR3 region is CASSYNRGNQPQHF. CDR3 in DNA: TGTGCCAGCAGTTACAACAGAGGCAATCAGCCCCAGCATTTT. This sequence joins TRBV6-2 or TRBV6-3 and TRBJ1-5, with D hard to call. Germline loops: CDR1 MNHEY, CDR2 SVGEGT. The V end lost 2 bases, the J end lost 2 bases, and 7 bases lay between the germline ends. The CDR3 totals 14 residues.

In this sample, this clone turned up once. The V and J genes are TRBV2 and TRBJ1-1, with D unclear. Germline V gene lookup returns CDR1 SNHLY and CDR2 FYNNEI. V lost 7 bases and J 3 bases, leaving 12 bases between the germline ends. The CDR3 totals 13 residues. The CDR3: CASNHNAYTEAFF. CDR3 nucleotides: TGTGCCAGCAATCATAACGCGTACACTGAAGCTTTCTTT.

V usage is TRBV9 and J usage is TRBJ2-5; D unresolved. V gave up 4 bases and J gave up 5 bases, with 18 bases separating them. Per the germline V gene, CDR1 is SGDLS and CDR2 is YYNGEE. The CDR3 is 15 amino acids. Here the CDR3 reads CASSLRTGYRETQYF. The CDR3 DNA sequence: TGTGCCAGCAGCCTTCGAACCGGGTATCGGGAGACCCAGTACTTC.

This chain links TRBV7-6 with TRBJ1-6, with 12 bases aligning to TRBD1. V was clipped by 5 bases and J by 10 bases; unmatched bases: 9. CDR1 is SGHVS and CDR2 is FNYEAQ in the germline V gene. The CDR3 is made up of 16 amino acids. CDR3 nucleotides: TGTGCCAGCAGCATCGATCCGGGACAGGGGGCCTCACCCCTCCACTTT. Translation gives CASSIDPGQGASPLHF.

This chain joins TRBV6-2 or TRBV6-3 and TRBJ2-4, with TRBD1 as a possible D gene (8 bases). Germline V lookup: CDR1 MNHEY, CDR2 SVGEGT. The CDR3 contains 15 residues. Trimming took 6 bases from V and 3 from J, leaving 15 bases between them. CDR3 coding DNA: TGTGCCAGCAGCGAAAACAGGGGGGGCAAAAACATTCAGTACTTC. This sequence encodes CASSENRGGKNIQYF.

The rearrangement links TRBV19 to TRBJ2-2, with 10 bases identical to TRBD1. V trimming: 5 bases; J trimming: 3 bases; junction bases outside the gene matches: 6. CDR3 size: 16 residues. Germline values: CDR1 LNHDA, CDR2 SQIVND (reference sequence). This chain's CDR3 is CASSRLGQGDTGELFF. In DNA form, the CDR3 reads TGTGCCAGTAGTCGTCTTGGACAGGGGGACACCGGGGAGCTGTTTTTT.

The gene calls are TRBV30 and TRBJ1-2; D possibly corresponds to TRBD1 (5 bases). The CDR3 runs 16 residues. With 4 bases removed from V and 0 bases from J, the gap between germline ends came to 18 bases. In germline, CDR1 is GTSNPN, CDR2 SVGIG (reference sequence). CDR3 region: CAWIELGGGANYGYTF. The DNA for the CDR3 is TGTGCCTGGATTGAACTCGGGGGGGGAGCTAACTATGGCTACACCTTC.

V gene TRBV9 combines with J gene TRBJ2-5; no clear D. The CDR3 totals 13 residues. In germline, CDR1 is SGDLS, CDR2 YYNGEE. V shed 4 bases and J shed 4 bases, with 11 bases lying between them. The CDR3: CASSPQPVETQYF. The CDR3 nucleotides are TGTGCCAGCAGCCCTCAACCAGTAGAGACCCAGTACTTC.

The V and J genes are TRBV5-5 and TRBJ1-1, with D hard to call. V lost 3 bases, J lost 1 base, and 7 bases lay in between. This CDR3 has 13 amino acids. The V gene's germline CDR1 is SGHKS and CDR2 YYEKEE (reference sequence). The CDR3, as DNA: TGTGCCAGCAGCTCGCCGGGGAACACTGAAGCTTTCTTT. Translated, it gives CASSSPGNTEAFF.

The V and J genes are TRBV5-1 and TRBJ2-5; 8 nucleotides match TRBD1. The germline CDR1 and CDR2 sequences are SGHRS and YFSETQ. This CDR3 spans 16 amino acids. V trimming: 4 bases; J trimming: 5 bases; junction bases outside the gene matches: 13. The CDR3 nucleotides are TGCGCCAGCAGCACCGGGACAGGTTTCACGGGGGAGACCCAGTACTTC. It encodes CASSTGTGFTGETQYF.

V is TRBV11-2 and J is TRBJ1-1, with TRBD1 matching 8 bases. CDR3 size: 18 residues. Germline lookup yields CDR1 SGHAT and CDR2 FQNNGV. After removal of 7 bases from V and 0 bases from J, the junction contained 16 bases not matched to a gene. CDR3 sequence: CASTSRAGGEALNTEAFF. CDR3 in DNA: TGTGCCAGCACCTCTCGGGCAGGGGGCGAGGCCCTGAACACTGAAGCTTTCTTT.

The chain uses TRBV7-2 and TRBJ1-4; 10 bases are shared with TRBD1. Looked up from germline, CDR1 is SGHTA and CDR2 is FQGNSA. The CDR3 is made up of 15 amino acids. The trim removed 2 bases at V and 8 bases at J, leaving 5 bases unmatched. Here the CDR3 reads CASSLLGQGSEKLFF. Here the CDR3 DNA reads TGTGCCAGCAGCTTACTGGGACAGGGGAGCGAAAAACTGTTTTTT. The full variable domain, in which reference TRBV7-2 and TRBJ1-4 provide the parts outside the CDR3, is GAGVSQSPSNKVTEKGKDVELRCDPISGHTALYWYRQSLGQGLEFLIYFQGNSAPDKSGLPSDRFSAERTGGSVSTLTIQRTQQEDSAVYLCASSLLGQGSEKLFFGSGTQLSVL.